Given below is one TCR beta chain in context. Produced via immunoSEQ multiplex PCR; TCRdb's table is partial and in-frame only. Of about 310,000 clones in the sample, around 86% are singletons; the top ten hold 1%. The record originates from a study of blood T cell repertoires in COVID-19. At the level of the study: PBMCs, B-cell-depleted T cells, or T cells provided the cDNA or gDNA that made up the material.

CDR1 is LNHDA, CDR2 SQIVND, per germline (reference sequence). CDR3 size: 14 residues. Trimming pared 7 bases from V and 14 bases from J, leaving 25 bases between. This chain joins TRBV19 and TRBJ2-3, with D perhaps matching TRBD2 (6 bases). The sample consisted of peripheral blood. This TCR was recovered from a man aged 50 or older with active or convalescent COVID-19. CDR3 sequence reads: CASTFSGEAGHSYF. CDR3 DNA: TGTGCCAGTACATTTAGCGGCGAGGCTGGGCATTCGTATTTT.